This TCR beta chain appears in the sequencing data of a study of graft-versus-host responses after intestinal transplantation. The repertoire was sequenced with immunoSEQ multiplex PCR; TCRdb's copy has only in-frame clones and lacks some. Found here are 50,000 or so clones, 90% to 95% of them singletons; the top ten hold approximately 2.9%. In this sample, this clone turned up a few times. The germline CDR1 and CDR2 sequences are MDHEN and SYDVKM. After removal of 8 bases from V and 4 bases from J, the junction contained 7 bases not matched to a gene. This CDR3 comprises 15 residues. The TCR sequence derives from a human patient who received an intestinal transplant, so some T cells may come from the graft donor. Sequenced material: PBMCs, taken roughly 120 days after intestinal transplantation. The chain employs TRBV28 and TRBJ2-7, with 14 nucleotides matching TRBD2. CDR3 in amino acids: CASGRGTSGRYEQYF. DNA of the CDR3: TGTGCCAGCGGACGGGGGACTAGCGGGAGATACGAGCAGTACTTC.